This T cell receptor (beta chain) was sequenced during a study of cytomegalovirus exposure and HLA in healthy donors. Looking at the study overall: Most donors, approximately 82% of over 300 genotyped, fell in the Caucasian-associated ancestry cluster.

Study-level findings and limits: Some public TCRs appeared in many individuals, while most sequences were rare. Upon later analysis, HLA-associated TCR beta chains proved more clonally expanded than other, equally common chains.

V gave up 5 bases and J gave up 4 bases, with 7 bases separating them. CDR3 length equals 12 residues. CDR1 and CDR2 (germline): SGHVS, FQNEAQ. A word on this clone: Its antigen remains unknown.

Primers: 60 Vbeta forward and 13 Jbeta reverse. Original data processing: There were around 80 million unique TCR beta chains by a later count, and 10 million to 12 million of them were shared. Repertoires were generated with immunoSEQ multiplex PCR, while TCRdb's copy carries only in-frame clones and drops some. The DNA gave D and trimming, while V, J and clone size come from that table. The table includes roughly 150,000 clones, 55% to 70% detected once. V gene TRBV7-8 combines with J gene TRBJ2-3; D remains ambiguous. The receptor's source is a woman in her twenties or thirties in good health and CMV-seropositive. Sequencing input: PBMCs. The CDR3 here is CASSPFADTQYF. In DNA form, the CDR3 reads TGTGCCAGCAGCCCCTTCGCAGATACGCAGTATTTT.